The source of this T cell receptor beta chain is a study of CD8 T cells in Susac syndrome. CD8+ and CD4+ T cells taken from blood had their TCR beta sequenced. The multiple sclerosis controls comprised treatment-naive patients whose relapsing-remitting disease was stable or active. Bulk CD8+ and CD4+ cells came from magnetic negative isolation; CD8+ TEMRA by FACS. The V and J ends lost 1 base and 2 bases respectively, with 5 bases between them. This CDR3 region has 13 residues. Germline CDR1 SGHVS, CDR2 FNYEAQ. With random hexamers, about 0.5 to 1 ug RNA was reverse transcribed. The immunoSEQ assay covered 54 Vbeta and 13 Jbeta segments for CDR3. TCRdb reanalysed the immunoSEQ multiplex PCR reads using MiXCR and keeps one entry per CDR3 protein. The table includes around 77,000 distinct CDR3 sequences, around 96% detected once.

Sequenced input: CD4+ T cells from PBMCs. This receptor was taken from a human donor with multiple sclerosis. The rearrangement uses TRBV7-6 and TRBJ1-1; no clear D gene. The CDR3 loop reads CASSLDTNTEAFF. Written as DNA, the CDR3 is TGTGCCAGCAGCTTAGACACAAACACTGAAGCTTTCTTT.